This record concerns one TCR beta chain sequence. What it binds is unknown. These data are taken from a study of cytomegalovirus exposure and HLA in healthy donors. After removal of 0 bases from V and 7 bases from J, the junction contained 3 bases not matched to a gene. The CDR3 is 13 residues long. Germline CDR1 and CDR2: SGHAT and FQNNGV. The PCR contained 60 Vbeta and 13 Jbeta primers. The protocol was immunoSEQ multiplex PCR, while the TCRdb copy is restricted to in-frame clones and leaves out a portion. The table lists almost 80,000 clones, less than 80% of them singletons, with around 6.9% in the top ten. The study's findings and limits: An analysis done earlier found most TCR beta V segments productive about 90% or about 30% of the time. A later analysis found that most CMV-associated TCR beta chains appeared HLA-restricted. It is likely that the observed cluster of highly shared sequence variants was a sequencing artifact. In a later analysis, HLA-associated TCR beta chains were more clonally expanded than equally common others.

The chain has TRBV11-2 and TRBJ2-7; 7 bases align to TRBD1. Sequenced sample: PBMCs. This receptor was taken from a woman in her forties or fifties in good health and CMV-seropositive. The CDR3 spells CASSLEPTGEQYV. For the CDR3, the DNA is TGTGCCAGCAGCTTAGAACCGACAGGGGAGCAGTACGTC.